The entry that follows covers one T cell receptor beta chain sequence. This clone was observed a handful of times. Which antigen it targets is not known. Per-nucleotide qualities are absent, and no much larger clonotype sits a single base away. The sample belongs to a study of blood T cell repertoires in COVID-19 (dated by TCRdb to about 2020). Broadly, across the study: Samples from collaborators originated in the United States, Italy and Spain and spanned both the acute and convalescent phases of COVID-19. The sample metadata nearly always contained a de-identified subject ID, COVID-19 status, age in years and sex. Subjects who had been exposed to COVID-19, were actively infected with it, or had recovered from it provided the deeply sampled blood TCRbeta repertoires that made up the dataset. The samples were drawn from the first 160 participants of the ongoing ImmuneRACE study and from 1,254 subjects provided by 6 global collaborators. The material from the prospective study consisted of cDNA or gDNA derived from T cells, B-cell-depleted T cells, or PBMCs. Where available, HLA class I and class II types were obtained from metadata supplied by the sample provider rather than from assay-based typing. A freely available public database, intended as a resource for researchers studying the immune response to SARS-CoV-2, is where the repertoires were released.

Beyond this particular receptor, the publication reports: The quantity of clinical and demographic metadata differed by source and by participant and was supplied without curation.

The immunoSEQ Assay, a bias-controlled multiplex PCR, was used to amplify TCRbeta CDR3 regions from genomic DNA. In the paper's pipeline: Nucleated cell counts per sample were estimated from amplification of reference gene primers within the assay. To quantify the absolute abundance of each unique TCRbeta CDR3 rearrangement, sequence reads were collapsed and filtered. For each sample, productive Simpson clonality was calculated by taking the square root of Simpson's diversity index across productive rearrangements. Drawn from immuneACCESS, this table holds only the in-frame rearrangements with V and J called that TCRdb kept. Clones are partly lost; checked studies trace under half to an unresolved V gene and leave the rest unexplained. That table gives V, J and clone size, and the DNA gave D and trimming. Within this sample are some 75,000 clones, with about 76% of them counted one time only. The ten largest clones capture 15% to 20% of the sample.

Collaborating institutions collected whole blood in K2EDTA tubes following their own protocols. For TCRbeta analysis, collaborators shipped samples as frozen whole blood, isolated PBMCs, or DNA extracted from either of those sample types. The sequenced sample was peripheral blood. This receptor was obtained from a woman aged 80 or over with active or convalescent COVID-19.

The CDR3 here reads CASSLDNTDTQYF. The bases are TGTGCCAGCAGCCTTGACAACACAGATACGCAGTATTTT. The chain is assembled from TRBV7-2 and TRBJ2-3, with the D gene uncertain. From the germline V gene, CDR1 is SGHTA and CDR2 is FQGNSA. Trimming takes 5 bases from V and 2 bases from J, and the germline ends sit 8 bases apart. The CDR3 sequence holds 13 residues, the cysteine and phenylalanine included. Only the CDR3 portion is preserved as DNA: 39 bases, with reading frame beginning at the first base.